The clone carrying this T cell receptor (beta chain) was found many times. Its cognate antigen is unknown. V was cut by 4 bases and J by 6 bases, with 13 bases left in between. The CDR3 has 13 residues. CDR1 and CDR2 (germline): SQVTM, ANQGSEA. TCRdb ran MiXCR on the 5' RACE reads and lists one entry per CDR3 protein. This sample has 250,000 to 350,000 distinct CDR3 sequences, with under 9% found just once. The record originates from a study of identical twins. Study-wide results and limits: The conclusions drew on cross-sectional statistical analysis instead of tracking the same donors.

These same records also appear under a second study, on yellow fever vaccine responses in identical twins.

The sequence came from a woman between 18 and 30 years old in good health. The sample was memory (CD45RO+) T cells sorted from blood. V usage is TRBV29-1 and J usage is TRBJ1-5, with a possible D match to TRBD1 (5 bases). Here the CDR3 DNA reads TGCAGCGTTGCTGACAGCCCAAGTCAGCCCCAGCATTTT. Its translation is CSVADSPSQPQHF.